The present T cell receptor beta chain was sequenced within a study of cytomegalovirus exposure and HLA in healthy donors. Study-level information: In terms of ancestry, the Caucasian-associated cluster contained around four fifths of the 350 to 450 genotyped donors. Overall study results and limits: It was assumed in the presence/absence analyses that sequencing depth was roughly uniform across donors. The study found most TCR sequences rare, yet found some public TCRs in many donors.

The PCR was carried out with 60 Vbeta primers and 13 Jbeta primers. The assay was immunoSEQ multiplex PCR, and TCRdb's table has in-frame clones only and misses some. The table records approximately 150,000 clones, about 60% of them present only once. The CDR3 has 16 residues. CDR1 and CDR2 from the germline V gene are LNHDA and SQIVND (reference sequence). V trimming: 9 bases; J trimming: 6 bases; junction bases outside the gene matches: 12. As regards this clone: Antigen: not known.

Sequenced: PBMCs. This sequence originates from a woman aged 60-75 years in good health and CMV-seropositive. V usage is TRBV19 and J usage is TRBJ2-1; 12 nucleotides match TRBD2. This CDR3 is CASRTSGTTPSNEQFF. The CDR3, as DNA: TGTGCCAGCCGGACTAGCGGGACCACGCCTAGCAATGAGCAGTTCTTC.